This TCR beta chain was documented in a study of shared T cell receptors in the human thymus. CDR1 and CDR2 from the germline V gene are SGDLS and YYNGEE. CDR3 size: 17 residues. The V gene lost 0 bases and the J gene lost 2 bases, with 15 bases spanning the gap. Method: immunoSEQ multiplex PCR; TCRdb's copy keeps in-frame clones and lacks some. The table lists hundreds of thousands of clones, 70% to 90% of them singletons. The same sample was also used in a study of human thymus T cells.

The sample consisted of thymocytes. This receptor was taken from a boy under two years old with a congenital heart defect. The V and J genes are TRBV9 and TRBJ1-5, with D possibly TRBD1 on 5 matching bases. The CDR3 DNA is TGTGCCAGCAGCGTAGGTGGGGGGGTAAATTGCAATCAGCCCCAGCATTTT. The encoded protein is CASSVGGGVNCNQPQHF.